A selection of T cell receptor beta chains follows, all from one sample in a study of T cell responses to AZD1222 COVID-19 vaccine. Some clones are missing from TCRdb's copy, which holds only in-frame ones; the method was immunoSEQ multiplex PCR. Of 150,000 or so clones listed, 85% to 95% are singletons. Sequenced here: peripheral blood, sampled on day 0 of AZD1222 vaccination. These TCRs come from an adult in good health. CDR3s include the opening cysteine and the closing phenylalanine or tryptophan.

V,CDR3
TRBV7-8,CASSSRGYEQYF
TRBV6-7,CASSYLWRGDQPQHF
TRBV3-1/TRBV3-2,CASSQRVVTGELFF
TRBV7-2,CASSFRYDSYEQYF
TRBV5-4,CASSLGLGTDEQYF
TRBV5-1,CASRTGHGGRETQYF
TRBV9,CASSLTSQGAEAFF
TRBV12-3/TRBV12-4,CASSFGGGETQYF
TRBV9,CASSVGAGGNTGELFF
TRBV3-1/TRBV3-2,CASSPRGNTGELFF
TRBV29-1,CSVEGLAGGMNEQFF
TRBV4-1,CASSQVGQAYQPQHF
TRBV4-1,CASSQTPPTGGQTEAFF
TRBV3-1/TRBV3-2,CASSPLDSGNTIYF
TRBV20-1,CSASPASGGLFF
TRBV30,CAWRPRGLNTDTQYF
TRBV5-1,CASSPQVPGETQYF
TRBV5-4,CASSLEGGTNEKLFF
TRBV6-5,CASSYSAWGQSTEAFF
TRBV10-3,CAIRESLLRFNSPLHF
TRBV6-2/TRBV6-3,CASSPLPGRGNTGELFF
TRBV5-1,CASSLSPGDSYEQYF
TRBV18,CASSQGLAGNTIYF
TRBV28,CASSRAAGPYGYTF
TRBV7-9,CASSLWGGEKLFF
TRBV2,CASSMTGYNEQFF
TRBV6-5,CASRDSTVPPAFF
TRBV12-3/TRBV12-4,CASSQGWDGYTF
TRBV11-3,CASSSNRPPGAFF
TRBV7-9,CASSFGLAGETWQFF
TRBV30,CAWSVQGKEKLFF
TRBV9,CASSEMTGVTGELFF
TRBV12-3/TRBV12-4,CASSWAGDYGYTF
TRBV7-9,CASSLKQGGAQPEKPQHF
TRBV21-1,CASSVKGTGFSGYTF
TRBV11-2,CASSLDFRSYSNQPQHF
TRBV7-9,CASSLSLAGSYGEQYF
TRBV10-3,CAISEAGTGGLRSTEAFF
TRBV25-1,CASTRRWTGELFF
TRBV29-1,CSVELDSYGYTF
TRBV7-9,CASSWGYETGGNQPQHF